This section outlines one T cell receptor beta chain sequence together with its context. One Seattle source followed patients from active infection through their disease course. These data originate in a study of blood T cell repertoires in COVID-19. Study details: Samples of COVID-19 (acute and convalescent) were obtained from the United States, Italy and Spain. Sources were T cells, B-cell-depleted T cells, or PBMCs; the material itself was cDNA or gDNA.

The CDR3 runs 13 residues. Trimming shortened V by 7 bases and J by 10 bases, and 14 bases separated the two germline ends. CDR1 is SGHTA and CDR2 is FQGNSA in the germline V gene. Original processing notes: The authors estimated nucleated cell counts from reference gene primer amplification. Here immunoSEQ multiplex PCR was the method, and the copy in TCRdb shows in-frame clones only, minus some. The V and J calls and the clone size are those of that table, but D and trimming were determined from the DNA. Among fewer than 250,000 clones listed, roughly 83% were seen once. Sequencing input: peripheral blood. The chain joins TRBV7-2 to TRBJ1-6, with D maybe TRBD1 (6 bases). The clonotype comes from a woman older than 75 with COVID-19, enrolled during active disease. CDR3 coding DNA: TGTGCCAGCACCACTCAAGGGGGATCACCCCTCCACTTT. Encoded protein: CASTTQGGSPLHF.